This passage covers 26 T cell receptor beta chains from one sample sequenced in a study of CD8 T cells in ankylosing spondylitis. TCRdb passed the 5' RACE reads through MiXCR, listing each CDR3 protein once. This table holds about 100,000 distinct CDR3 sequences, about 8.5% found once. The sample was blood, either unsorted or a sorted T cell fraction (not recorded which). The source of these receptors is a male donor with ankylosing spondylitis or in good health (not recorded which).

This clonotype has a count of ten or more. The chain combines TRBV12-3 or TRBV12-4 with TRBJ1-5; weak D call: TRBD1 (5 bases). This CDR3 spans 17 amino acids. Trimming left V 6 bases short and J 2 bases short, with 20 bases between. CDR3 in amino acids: CASSQGWGTTGNQPQHF. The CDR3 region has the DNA TGTGCCAGCAGCCAAGGTTGGGGCACCACTGGCAATCAGCCCCAGCATTTT.

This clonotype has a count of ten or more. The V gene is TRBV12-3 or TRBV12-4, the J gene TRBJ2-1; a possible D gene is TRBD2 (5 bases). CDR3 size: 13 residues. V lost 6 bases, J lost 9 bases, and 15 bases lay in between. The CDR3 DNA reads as TGTGCCAGCAGAAACCCCAGCGGCGGTGAGCAGTTCTTC. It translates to CASRNPSGGEQFF.

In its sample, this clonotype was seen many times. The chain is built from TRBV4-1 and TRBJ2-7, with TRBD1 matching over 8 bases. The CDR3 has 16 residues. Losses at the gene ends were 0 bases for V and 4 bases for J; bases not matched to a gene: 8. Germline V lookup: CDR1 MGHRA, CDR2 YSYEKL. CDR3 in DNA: TGCGCCAGCAGCCAAGAACCGGACAGGGTCGAGTACGAGCAGTACTTC. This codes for CASSQEPDRVEYEQYF.

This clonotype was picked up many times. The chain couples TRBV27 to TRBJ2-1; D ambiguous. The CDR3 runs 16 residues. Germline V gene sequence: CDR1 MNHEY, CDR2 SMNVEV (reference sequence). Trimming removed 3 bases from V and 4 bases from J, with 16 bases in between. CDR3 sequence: CASSLGWQDPYNEQFF. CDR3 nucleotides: TGTGCCAGCAGTTTGGGGTGGCAGGACCCTTACAATGAGCAGTTCTTC.

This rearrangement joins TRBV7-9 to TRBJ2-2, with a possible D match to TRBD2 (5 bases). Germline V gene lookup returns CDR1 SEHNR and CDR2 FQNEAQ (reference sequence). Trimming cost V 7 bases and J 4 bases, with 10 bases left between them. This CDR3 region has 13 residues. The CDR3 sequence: CASTLDSTGELFF. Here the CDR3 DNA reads TGTGCCAGCACCCTGGACTCCACCGGGGAGCTGTTTTTT.

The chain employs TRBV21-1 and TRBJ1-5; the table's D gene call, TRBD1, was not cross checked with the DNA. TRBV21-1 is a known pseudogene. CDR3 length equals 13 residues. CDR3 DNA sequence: TGTGCCAGCAGCAAAGGACCACCGGGACCCCAGCATTTT. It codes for CASSKGPPGPQHF.

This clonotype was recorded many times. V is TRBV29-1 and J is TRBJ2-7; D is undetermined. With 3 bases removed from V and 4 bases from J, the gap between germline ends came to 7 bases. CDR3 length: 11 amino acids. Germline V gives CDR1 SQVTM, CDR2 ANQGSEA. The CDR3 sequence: CSVEYGYEQYF. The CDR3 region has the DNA TGCAGCGTTGAGTACGGATACGAGCAGTACTTC.

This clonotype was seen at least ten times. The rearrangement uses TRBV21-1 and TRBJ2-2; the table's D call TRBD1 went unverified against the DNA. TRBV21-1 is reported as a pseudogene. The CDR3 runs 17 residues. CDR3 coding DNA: TGTGCCAGCAGCCGAACCAAGGGAGCGGTGAACACCGGGGAGCTGTTTTTT. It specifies CASSRTKGAVNTGELFF.

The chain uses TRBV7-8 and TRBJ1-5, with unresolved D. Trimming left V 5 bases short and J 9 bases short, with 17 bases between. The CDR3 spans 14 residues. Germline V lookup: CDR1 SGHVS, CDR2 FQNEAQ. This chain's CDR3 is CASSPRGERAPQHF. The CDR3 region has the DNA TGTGCCAGCAGCCCTCGAGGAGAACGCGCGCCCCAGCATTTT.

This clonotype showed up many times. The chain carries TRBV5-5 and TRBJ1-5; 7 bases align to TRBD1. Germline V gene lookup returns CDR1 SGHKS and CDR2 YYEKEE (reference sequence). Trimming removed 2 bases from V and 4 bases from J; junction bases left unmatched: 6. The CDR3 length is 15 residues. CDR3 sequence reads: CASSFDRAGNQPQHF. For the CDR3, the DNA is TGTGCCAGCAGCTTTGACAGGGCAGGAAATCAGCCCCAGCATTTT.

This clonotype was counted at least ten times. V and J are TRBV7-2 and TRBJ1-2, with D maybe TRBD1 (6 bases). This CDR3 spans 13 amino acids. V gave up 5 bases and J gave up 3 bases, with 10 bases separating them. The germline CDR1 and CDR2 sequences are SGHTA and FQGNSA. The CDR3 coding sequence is TGTGCCAGCAGCCGACGACAGGACTATGGCTACACCTTC. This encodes CASSRRQDYGYTF. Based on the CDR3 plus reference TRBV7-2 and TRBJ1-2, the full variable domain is GAGVSQSPSNKVTEKGKDVELRCDPISGHTALYWYRQSLGQGLEFLIYFQGNSAPDKSGLPSDRFSAERTGGSVSTLTIQRTQQEDSAVYLCASSRRQDYGYTFGSGTRLTVV.

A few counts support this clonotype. The CDR3 sequence: CASRPPGGYTGELFF. CDR3 nucleotide sequence: TGTGCCAGCAGACCTCCGGGGGGCTACACCGGGGAGCTGTTTTTT. This chain links TRBV7-2 with TRBJ2-2, with D possibly being TRBD2 (7 bases). The CDR3 consists of 15 residues. V lost 6 bases and J 3 bases, leaving 14 bases between the germline ends. The V gene's germline CDR1 is SGHTA and CDR2 FQGNSA.

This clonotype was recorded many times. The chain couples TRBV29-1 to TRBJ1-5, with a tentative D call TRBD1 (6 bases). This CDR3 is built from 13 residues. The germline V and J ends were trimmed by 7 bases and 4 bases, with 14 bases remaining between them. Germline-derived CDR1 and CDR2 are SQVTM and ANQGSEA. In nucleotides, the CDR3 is TGCAGCGCTGGAGGGGGGCGGAATCAGCCCCAGCATTTT. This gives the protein CSAGGGRNQPQHF. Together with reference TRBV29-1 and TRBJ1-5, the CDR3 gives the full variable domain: SAVISQKPSRDICQRGTSLTIQCQVDSQVTMMFWYRQQPGQSLTLIATANQGSEATYESGFVIDKFPISRPNLTFSTLTVSNMSPEDSSIYLCSAGGGRNQPQHFGDGTRLSIL.

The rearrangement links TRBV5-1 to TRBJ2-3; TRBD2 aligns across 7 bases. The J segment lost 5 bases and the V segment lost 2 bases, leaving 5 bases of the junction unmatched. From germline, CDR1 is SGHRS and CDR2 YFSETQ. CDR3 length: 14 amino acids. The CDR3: CASSFLLAGDTQYF. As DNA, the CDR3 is TGCGCCAGCAGCTTCCTTTTAGCGGGAGATACGCAGTATTTT. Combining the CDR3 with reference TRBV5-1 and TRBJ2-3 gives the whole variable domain KAGVTQTPRYLIKTRGQQVTLSCSPISGHRSVSWYQQTPGQGLQFLFEYFSETQRNKGNFPGRFSGRQFSNSRSEMNVSTLELGDSALYLCASSFLLAGDTQYFGPGTRLTVL.

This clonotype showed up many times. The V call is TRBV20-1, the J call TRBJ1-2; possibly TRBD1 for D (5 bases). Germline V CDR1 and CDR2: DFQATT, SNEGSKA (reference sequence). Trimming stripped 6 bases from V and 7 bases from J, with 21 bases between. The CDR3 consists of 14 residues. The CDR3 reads CSAIPGGGTRGYTF. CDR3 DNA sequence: TGCAGTGCAATTCCAGGAGGAGGGACTCGTGGCTACACCTTC.

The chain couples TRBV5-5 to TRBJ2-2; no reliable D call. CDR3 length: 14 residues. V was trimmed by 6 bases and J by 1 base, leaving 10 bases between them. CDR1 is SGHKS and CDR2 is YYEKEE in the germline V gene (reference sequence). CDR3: CASMAGVNTGELFF. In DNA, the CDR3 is TGTGCCAGCATGGCAGGTGTGAACACCGGGGAGCTGTTTTTT.

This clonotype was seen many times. Here the CDR3 DNA reads TGTGCCATCAGTGAGTCCCTAGCGGGGGGGCAGGATACGCAGTATTTT. This encodes CAISESLAGGQDTQYF. V is TRBV10-3 and J is TRBJ2-3; 12 nucleotides align to TRBD2. With V trimmed by 0 bases and J by 6 bases, 4 bases remained unmatched. The germline V gene has CDR1 ENHRY and CDR2 SYGVKD. The CDR3 is 16 amino acids.

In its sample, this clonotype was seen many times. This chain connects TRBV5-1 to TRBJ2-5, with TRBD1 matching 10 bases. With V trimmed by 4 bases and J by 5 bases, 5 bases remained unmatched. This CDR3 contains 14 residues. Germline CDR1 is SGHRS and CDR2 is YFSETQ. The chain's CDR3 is CASSGTGEGETQYF. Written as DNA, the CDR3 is TGCGCCAGCAGCGGGACAGGGGAAGGGGAGACCCAGTACTTC.

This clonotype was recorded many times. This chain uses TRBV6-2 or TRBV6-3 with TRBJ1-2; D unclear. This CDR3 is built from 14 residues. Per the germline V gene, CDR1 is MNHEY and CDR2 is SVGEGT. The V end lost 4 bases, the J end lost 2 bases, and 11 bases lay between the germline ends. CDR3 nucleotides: TGTGCCAGCAGTTGGAAACTAGTGAACTATGGCTACACCTTC. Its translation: CASSWKLVNYGYTF.

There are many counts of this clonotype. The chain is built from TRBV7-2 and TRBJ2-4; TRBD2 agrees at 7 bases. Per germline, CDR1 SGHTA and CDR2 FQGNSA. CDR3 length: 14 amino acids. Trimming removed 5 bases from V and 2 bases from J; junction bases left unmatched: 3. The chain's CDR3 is CASSLGTTKNIQYF. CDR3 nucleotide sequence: TGTGCCAGCAGCCTCGGGACTACCAAAAACATTCAGTACTTC.

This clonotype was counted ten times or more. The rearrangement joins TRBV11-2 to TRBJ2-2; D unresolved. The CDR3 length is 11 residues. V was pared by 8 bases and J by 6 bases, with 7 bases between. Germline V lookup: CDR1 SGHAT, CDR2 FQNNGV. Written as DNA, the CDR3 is TGTGCCAGCGAGCTAGCCGGGGAGCTGTTTTTT. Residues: CASELAGELFF.

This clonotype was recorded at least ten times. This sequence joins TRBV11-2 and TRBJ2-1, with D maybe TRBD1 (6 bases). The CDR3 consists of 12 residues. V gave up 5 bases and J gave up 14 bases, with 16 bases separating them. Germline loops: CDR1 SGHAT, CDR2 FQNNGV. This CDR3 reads CASSNRQALKFF. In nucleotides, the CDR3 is TGTGCCAGCAGCAATCGACAGGCCTTAAAGTTCTTC. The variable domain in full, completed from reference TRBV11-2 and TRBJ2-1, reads EAGVAQSPRYKIIEKRQSVAFWCNPISGHATLYWYQQILGQGPKLLIQFQNNGVVDDSQLPKDRFSAERLKGVDSTLKIQPAKLEDSAVYLCASSNRQALKFFGPGTRLTVL.

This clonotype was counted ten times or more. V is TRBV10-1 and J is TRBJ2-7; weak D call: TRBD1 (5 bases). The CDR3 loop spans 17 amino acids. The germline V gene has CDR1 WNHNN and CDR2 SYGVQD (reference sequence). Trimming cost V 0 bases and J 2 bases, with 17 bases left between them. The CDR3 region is CASSESSGLLEPYEQYF. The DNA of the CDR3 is TGCGCCAGCAGTGAGTCCTCAGGGTTGCTGGAGCCCTACGAGCAGTACTTC.

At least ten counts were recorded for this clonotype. The DNA for the CDR3 is TGCGCCAGCAGTGAGGCCTACGAGCAGTACTTC. It codes for CASSEAYEQYF. V and J are TRBV10-2 and TRBJ2-7; no reliable D call. The CDR3 extends over 11 amino acids. V was clipped by 2 bases and J by 2 bases, with 1 base between them. Germline V gene data show CDR1 as WSHSY and CDR2 as SAAADI.

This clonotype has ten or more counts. The CDR3 is CASSDEPDYGYTF. The CDR3 DNA reads as TGTGCCAGCAGTGATGAGCCTGACTATGGCTACACCTTC. The chain combines TRBV6-1 with TRBJ1-2, with D uncertain. Trimming stripped 3 bases from V and 3 bases from J, with 8 bases between. The CDR3 runs to 13 residues. In germline, CDR1 is MNHNS, CDR2 SASEGT.

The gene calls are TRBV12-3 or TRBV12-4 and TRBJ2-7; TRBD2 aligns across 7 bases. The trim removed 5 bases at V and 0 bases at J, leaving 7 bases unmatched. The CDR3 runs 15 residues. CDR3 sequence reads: CASSGRGRGSYEQYF. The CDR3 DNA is TGTGCCAGCAGTGGGAGGGGTAGGGGCTCCTACGAGCAGTACTTC.